The 22 T cell receptor beta chains below were found in one sample sequenced in a study of neurological immune-mediated disorders. TCRdb re-analysed the 5' RACE reads in MiXCR, keeping a single row per CDR3 protein. Here the sample spans about 59,000 distinct CDR3 sequences, roughly 12% being singletons. Material for sequencing was PBMCs. These receptors were taken from a woman aged 60-70 years with HTLV-1-associated myelopathy (HAM/TSP).

This clonotype was counted at least ten times. J is TRBJ2-7 and V is TRBV5-1; weak D call: TRBD2 (7 bases). Looked up from germline, CDR1 is SGHRS and CDR2 is YFSETQ. The V end lost 4 bases, the J end lost 5 bases, and 16 bases lay between the germline ends. The CDR3 length is 14 residues. The CDR3 is CASSPRLGGDEQYF. The CDR3 coding sequence is TGCGCCAGCAGCCCTAGACTAGGGGGGGACGAGCAGTACTTC.

This clonotype was recorded many times. The J gene is TRBJ2-5, the V gene TRBV29-1, with D tentatively TRBD1 (5 bases). The germline gives CDR1 SQVTM, CDR2 ANQGSEA. The CDR3 has 12 amino acids. V was cut by 4 bases and J by 3 bases, with 9 bases left in between. CDR3 in DNA: TGCAGCGTTGGAAGACAGAAAGAGACCCAGTACTTC. It specifies CSVGRQKETQYF.

This clonotype showed up many times. V gene TRBV20-1 combines with J gene TRBJ2-7, with 8 bases identical to TRBD2. The V and J ends lost 3 bases and 2 bases, in that order; junction bases with no gene match: 3. The CDR3 loop spans 13 amino acids. Looked up from germline, CDR1 is DFQATT and CDR2 is SNEGSKA (reference sequence). This chain's CDR3 is CSARNSGAYEQYF. CDR3 DNA: TGCAGTGCTAGGAATAGCGGGGCCTACGAGCAGTACTTC.

This clonotype appeared many times. The gene calls are TRBV5-1 and TRBJ1-2, with no clear D. The V gene lost 7 bases and the J gene lost 5 bases, with 15 bases spanning the gap. There are 13 residues in the CDR3. Germline CDR1 SGHRS, CDR2 YFSETQ. The CDR3 reads CASGVPQEYGYTF. The CDR3 DNA sequence: TGCGCCAGCGGCGTTCCCCAGGAGTATGGCTACACCTTC.

This clonotype has a count of ten or more. The CDR3 reads CASSQKQGEAFF. The CDR3 DNA reads as TGTGCCAGCAGCCAAAAACAGGGTGAAGCTTTCTTT. V is TRBV3-1 and J is TRBJ1-1; maybe TRBD1 (6 bases). Germline CDR1 and CDR2: LGHDT and YNNKEL (reference sequence). This CDR3 region has 12 residues. Trimming pared 2 bases from V and 7 bases from J, leaving 8 bases between.

This clonotype was seen many times. V is TRBV12-3 or TRBV12-4 and J is TRBJ2-6, with D perhaps TRBD1 (6 bases). The CDR3 totals 18 residues. The germline V and J ends were trimmed by 2 bases and 0 bases, with 14 bases remaining between them. CDR3 bases: TGTGCCAGCAGTTTAATTGGACAGCTCCTCTCTGGGGCCAACGTCCTGACTTTC. Translating gives CASSLIGQLLSGANVLTF.

This clonotype was detected only a few times. This chain joins TRBV5-1 and TRBJ2-7, with D perhaps matching TRBD1 or TRBD2 (5 bases each). The CDR3 is 15 amino acids. V lost 4 bases to trimming and J lost 0 bases, with 14 bases between them. Germline loops: CDR1 SGHRS, CDR2 YFSETQ. Here the CDR3 DNA reads TGCGCCAGCAGCGTCCGGGACGCGAGCTCCTACGAGCAGTACTTC. Its protein is CASSVRDASSYEQYF. Combining the CDR3 with reference TRBV5-1 and TRBJ2-7 gives the whole variable domain KAGVTQTPRYLIKTRGQQVTLSCSPISGHRSVSWYQQTPGQGLQFLFEYFSETQRNKGNFPGRFSGRQFSNSRSEMNVSTLELGDSALYLCASSVRDASSYEQYFGPGTRLTVT.

At least ten counts were recorded for this clonotype. The J gene is TRBJ2-1, the V gene TRBV5-1; 12 bases fit TRBD2. CDR3 length equals 17 residues. CDR1 and CDR2 from the germline V gene are SGHRS and YFSETQ. The V and J ends lost 0 bases and 5 bases, in that order; junction bases with no gene match: 6. CDR3 in amino acids: CASSLAPGLAGNNEQFF. In DNA form, the CDR3 reads TGCGCCAGCAGCTTGGCACCGGGACTAGCGGGCAACAATGAGCAGTTCTTC.

This clonotype occurred many times. CDR3 coding DNA: TGCGCCAGCACTAGGGGCGGGGGGCCGGAGGAGACCCAGTACTTC. Its protein is CASTRGGGPEETQYF. The V gene is TRBV5-1, the J gene TRBJ2-5, with 8 positions matching TRBD2. The CDR3 sequence is 15 residues long. Germline CDR1 and CDR2: SGHRS and YFSETQ. V lost 6 bases and J lost 5; bases outside the gene matches: 12.

This clonotype came up many times. This chain uses TRBV20-1 with TRBJ2-7, with D unresolved. The V gene lost 1 base and the J gene lost 2 bases, with 6 bases spanning the gap. Germline V gene lookup returns CDR1 DFQATT and CDR2 SNEGSKA (reference sequence). This CDR3 spans 12 amino acids. The CDR3 loop reads CSARVTAYEQYF. CDR3 in DNA: TGCAGTGCTAGAGTTACAGCCTACGAGCAGTACTTC.

This clonotype has at least ten counts. The chain employs TRBV7-2 and TRBJ2-1, with a weak D call TRBD2 (5 bases). Germline CDR1 reads SGHTA; CDR2 reads FQGNSA. V shed 5 bases and J shed 0 bases, with 17 bases lying between them. This CDR3 region has 17 residues. CDR3 in amino acids: CASSLTPRRNSYNEQFF. The CDR3, as DNA: TGTGCCAGCAGCCTAACCCCCAGGAGGAACTCCTACAATGAGCAGTTCTTC.

This clonotype has ten or more counts. The chain carries TRBV5-4 and TRBJ2-1, with 10 bases fitting TRBD1. From germline, CDR1 is SGHNT and CDR2 YYREEE (reference sequence). The CDR3 contains 17 residues. The ends lost 3 bases at V and 2 bases at J; junction bases unmatched: 8. The CDR3 DNA reads as TGTGCCAGCAGCTGGACCCGGGACAGGGGCACCTACAATGAGCAGTTCTTC. Translation: CASSWTRDRGTYNEQFF. Full variable domain (remainder filled in from reference TRBV5-4 and TRBJ2-1): ETGVTQSPTHLIKTRGQQVTLRCSSQSGHNTVSWYQQALGQGPQFIFQYYREEENGRGNFPPRFSGLQFPNYSSELNVNALELDDSALYLCASSWTRDRGTYNEQFFGPGTRLTVL.

Ten or more counts support this clonotype. This chain links TRBV7-6 with TRBJ1-1, with no clear D. Germline V CDR1 and CDR2: SGHVS, FNYEAQ. The CDR3 sequence is 13 residues long. Trimming removed 1 base at V and 5 bases at J, with 8 bases between. CDR3 protein: CASSLGPRTEAFF. CDR3 nucleotides: TGTGCCAGCAGCTTAGGGCCGAGGACTGAAGCTTTCTTT.

This clonotype was seen many times. The chain combines TRBV28 with TRBJ2-1; D remains ambiguous. The germline V gene encodes CDR1 MDHEN and CDR2 SYDVKM. V was shortened by 2 bases and J by 0 bases, with 8 bases between the two germline ends. The CDR3 is 15 amino acids. DNA for the CDR3: TGTGCCAGCAGTTTAGCATCCCGCTCCTACAATGAGCAGTTCTTC. Amino acids: CASSLASRSYNEQFF.

A word on this clonotype: A much larger clone is a single base away; this may be a read error. This likely comes from a read error, as the CDR3 has no conserved phenylalanine or tryptophan at its end. This rearrangement joins TRBV7-8 to TRBJ2-1, with 7 bases fitting TRBD2. J was trimmed by 8 bases and V by 8 bases; bases with no gene match: 3. CDR1 is SGHVS, CDR2 FQNEAQ, per germline. CDR3 size: 11 residues. Written as DNA, the CDR3 is TGTGCCAGCGGACGGGAGGATGAGCAGTTCTTA. Protein sequence: CASGREDEQFL.

There are many counts of this clonotype. V and J are TRBV2 and TRBJ2-6; D is perhaps TRBD1 (6 bases). The CDR3 sequence is 17 residues long. With 1 base removed from V and 0 bases from J, the gap between germline ends came to 10 bases. The germline CDR1 and CDR2 sequences are SNHLY and FYNNEI. The CDR3 spells CASSEGTAISGANVLTF. Here the CDR3 DNA reads TGTGCCAGCAGTGAAGGGACAGCCATCTCTGGGGCCAACGTCCTGACTTTC.

This sequence joins TRBV6-1 and TRBJ2-5; D is undetermined. The V gene lost 4 bases and the J gene lost 5 bases, with 8 bases spanning the gap. The CDR3 runs 12 residues. Germline lookup yields CDR1 MNHNS and CDR2 SASEGT. The DNA for the CDR3 is TGTGCCAGCAGTGTACTGGTGGAGACCCAGTACTTC. Translated: CASSVLVETQYF.

This clonotype has a count of ten or more. This chain links TRBV5-6 with TRBJ1-2; possibly TRBD1 for D (6 bases). The germline gives CDR1 SGHDT, CDR2 YYEEEE. This CDR3 is built from 12 residues. Trimming cost V 3 bases and J 12 bases, with 15 bases left between them. The CDR3 DNA is TGTGCCAGCAGCTGGGGGACATCGTCTCACACCTTC. Its protein is CASSWGTSSHTF.

This clonotype was detected ten times or more. J is TRBJ1-2 and V is TRBV5-1; D is ambiguous. In germline, CDR1 is SGHRS, CDR2 YFSETQ. The CDR3 loop spans 15 amino acids. The V end lost 0 bases, the J end lost 8 bases, and 17 bases lay between the germline ends. The CDR3 spells CASSLGPLESGGYTF. For the CDR3, the DNA is TGCGCCAGCAGCTTGGGCCCCCTAGAGTCTGGAGGCTACACCTTC.

The chain joins TRBV6-6 to TRBJ2-1; D is undetermined. CDR1 is MNHNY and CDR2 is SVGAGI in the germline V gene (reference sequence). This CDR3 contains 14 residues. V gave up 8 bases and J gave up 4 bases, with 15 bases separating them. This CDR3 reads CASRYSDVYNEQFF. CDR3 coding DNA: TGTGCCAGCCGCTATTCGGACGTATACAATGAGCAGTTCTTC.

This clonotype showed up many times. The chain uses TRBV5-5 and TRBJ1-5; tentatively, D is TRBD1 (6 bases). The CDR3 covers 16 residues. Between the trimmed V and J ends, which lost 5 bases and 6 bases, there was a span of 21 bases. Germline V gives CDR1 SGHKS, CDR2 YYEKEE (reference sequence). The DNA of the CDR3 is TGTGCCAGCAGTCCGATAATACAGGGTAAAGGTCAGCCCCAGCATTTT. Protein sequence: CASSPIIQGKGQPQHF.

This clonotype was seen ten or more times. The chain combines TRBV20-1 with TRBJ2-3, with TRBD2 matching over 13 bases. The CDR3 is 16 residues long. V was clipped by 4 bases and J by 2 bases; unmatched bases: 6. Germline V gene sequence: CDR1 DFQATT, CDR2 SNEGSKA (reference sequence). CDR3 sequence: CSATRTSGSLTDTQYF. The DNA for the CDR3 is TGCAGTGCTACCCGGACTAGCGGGAGTCTCACAGATACGCAGTATTTT.